Included here is one TCR beta chain sequence, with context. Antigen specificity is unknown. These data belong to a study of type 1 regulatory T cells. Study-wide results and limits: Compared with non-Tr1 cells, Tr1 cells showed a narrower TCR repertoire.

TCRdb re-called the reads with MiXCR, one entry per CDR3 protein. The sample lists approximately 42,000 distinct CDR3 sequences, more than 10% occurring once. Germline V CDR1 and CDR2: SQVTM, ANQGSEA. The V end was cut by 6 bases, the J end by 0 bases, with 12 bases between. The CDR3 has 13 residues. Material for sequencing was cultured non-Tr1 T cells, either the whole culture or a sorted T cell fraction (not recorded which). The sequence came from a human donor in good health. The chain recombines TRBV29-1 with TRBJ2-7, with unresolved D. This CDR3 reads CSVRRKHSYEQYF. DNA for the CDR3: TGCAGCGTGCGGAGAAAGCACTCCTACGAGCAGTACTTC.